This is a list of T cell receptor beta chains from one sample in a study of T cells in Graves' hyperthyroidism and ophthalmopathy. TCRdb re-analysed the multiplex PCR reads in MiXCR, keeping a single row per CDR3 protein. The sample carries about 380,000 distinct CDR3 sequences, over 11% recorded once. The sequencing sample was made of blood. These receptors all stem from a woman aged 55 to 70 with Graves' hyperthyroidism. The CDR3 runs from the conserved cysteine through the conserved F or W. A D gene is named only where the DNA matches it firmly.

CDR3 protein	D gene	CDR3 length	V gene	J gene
CASSLGPSNTEAFF	NA	14	TRBV5-1	TRBJ1-1
CASSLERGITEAFF	NA	14	TRBV5-6	TRBJ1-1
CATRGKLDYGYTF	NA	13	TRBV24-1	TRBJ1-2
CSARQNSGRITDTQYF	TRBD2	16	TRBV20-1	TRBJ2-3
CASSPGLAGVVYNEQFF	TRBD2	17	TRBV19	TRBJ2-1
CASSLDPGLAGVVEQFF	TRBD2	17	TRBV7-9	TRBJ2-1
CATSTDRDDRLNTEAFF	NA	17	TRBV24-1	TRBJ1-1
CASSRGGSSNYGYTF	TRBD1	15	TRBV28	TRBJ1-2
CASTRDRGANVLTF	TRBD1	14	TRBV2	TRBJ2-6
CASSLITASYEQYF	NA	14	TRBV5-6	TRBJ2-7
CATSLGQGLNEQYF	NA	14	TRBV5-1	TRBJ2-7
CATRTGGPKDGELFF	TRBD2	15	TRBV5-1	TRBJ2-2
CASSLSNSPLHF	NA	12	TRBV7-8	TRBJ1-6
CASSRTWLDTQYF	NA	13	TRBV11-2	TRBJ2-3
CATSGFTGRSSYNEQFF	NA	17	TRBV24-1	TRBJ2-1
CASSPRDSLAGGPYEQYF	TRBD2	18	TRBV28	TRBJ2-7
CASSPNRVNTEAFF	NA	14	TRBV18	TRBJ1-1
CAWSAVTAEAFF	NA	12	TRBV30	TRBJ1-1
CASSPPTGYEQYF	NA	13	TRBV12-3/TRBV12-4	TRBJ2-7
CATSDPRTGDTGELFF	TRBD1	16	TRBV24-1	TRBJ2-2
CASGWGVRGYGYTF	NA	14	TRBV6-1	TRBJ1-2
CASSLVGDPADTQYF	NA	15	TRBV7-3	TRBJ2-3
CAWSPGGDQETQYF	TRBD2	14	TRBV30	TRBJ2-5
CAGAGGQTDTQYF	TRBD2	13	TRBV6-1	TRBJ2-3
CASSLDLLAGGTTNTGELFF	TRBD2	20	TRBV11-2	TRBJ2-2
CASSIRGRTYEQYF	NA	14	TRBV28	TRBJ2-7
CASSSGRRNEQFF	TRBD2	13	TRBV19	TRBJ2-1